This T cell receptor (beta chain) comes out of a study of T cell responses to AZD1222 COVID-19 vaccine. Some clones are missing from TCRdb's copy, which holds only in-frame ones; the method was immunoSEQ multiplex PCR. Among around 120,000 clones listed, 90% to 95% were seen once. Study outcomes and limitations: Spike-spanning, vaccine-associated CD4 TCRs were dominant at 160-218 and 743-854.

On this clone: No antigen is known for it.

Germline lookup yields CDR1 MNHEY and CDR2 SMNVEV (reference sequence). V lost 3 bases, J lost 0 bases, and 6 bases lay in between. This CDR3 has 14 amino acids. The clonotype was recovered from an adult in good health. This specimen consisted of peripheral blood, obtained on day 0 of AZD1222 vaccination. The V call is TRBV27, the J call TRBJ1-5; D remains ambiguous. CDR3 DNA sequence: TGTGCCAGCAGTTTTGGAGGTAGCAATCAGCCCCAGCATTTT. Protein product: CASSFGGSNQPQHF.